Listed here are 7 T cell receptor beta chains from one sample, sequenced in a study of T-cell reconstitution after alpha-beta-depleted transplantation in children. The TCRbeta library incorporated unique molecular identifiers. MiXCR, applied by TCRdb to the PCR reads, yields one record per CDR3 protein. The sample holds about 1,000,000 distinct CDR3 sequences, around 30% seen once. The sample consisted of PBMCs, mostly from graft donor cells, taken 360 days after TCRalphabeta/CD19-depleted stem cell transplant. The receptors shown here come from a boy in the first two years of life who had a stem cell transplant for SCID, so the T cells may come from the graft donor.

The chain combines TRBV6-5 with TRBJ2-2, with 7 positions matching TRBD2. V gave up 4 bases and J gave up 0 bases; unmatched junction bases: 8. CDR3 length: 17 amino acids. Per germline, CDR1 MNHEY and CDR2 SVGAGI. The CDR3 bases are TGTGCCAGCAGTTTTTCATCGGGGGGTCCGAACACCGGGGAGCTGTTTTTT. Translated: CASSFSSGGPNTGELFF.

V and J are TRBV2 and TRBJ2-7; unclear D gene. In germline, CDR1 is SNHLY, CDR2 FYNNEI. V lost 6 bases and J 6 bases, leaving 15 bases between the germline ends. The CDR3 runs to 13 residues. The CDR3 bases are TGTGCCAGCAGGTTTGCTAGATTAGGCGAGCAGTACTTC. It is translated as CASRFARLGEQYF.

J is TRBJ2-1 and V is TRBV5-1; no clear D. The CDR3 extends over 14 amino acids. V dropped 2 bases and J dropped 4 bases, with 10 bases sitting between them. CDR1 and CDR2 (germline): SGHRS, YFSETQ. The CDR3: CASSLRAIYNEQFF. The CDR3 DNA reads as TGCGCCAGCAGCTTACGCGCCATATACAATGAGCAGTTCTTC.

Only a few counts were recorded for this clonotype. The rearrangement joins TRBV19 to TRBJ2-4; the D gene could be TRBD1 or TRBD2 (5 bases each). Germline V lookup: CDR1 LNHDA, CDR2 SQIVND (reference sequence). V lost 6 bases to trimming and J lost 0 bases, with 15 bases between them. The CDR3 runs to 16 residues. The CDR3 DNA reads TGTGCCAGTAGCGTCGCCGGGACCCTAGCCAAAAACATTCAGTACTTC. Its translation: CASSVAGTLAKNIQYF.

Many counts were recorded for this clonotype. The chain joins TRBV11-2 to TRBJ2-4, with 9 bases lining up with TRBD1. V lost 2 bases to trimming and J lost 8 bases; unmatched junction nucleotides: 4. Germline V lookup: CDR1 SGHAT, CDR2 FQNNGV. CDR3 length: 14 amino acids. The CDR3 DNA follows: TGTGCCAGCAGCTTAAAGGACAGGGGAGACATTCAGTACTTC. As protein: CASSLKDRGDIQYF.

The chain carries TRBV27 and TRBJ2-7; TRBD1 matches at 10 bases. The CDR3 totals 16 residues. Looked up from germline, CDR1 is MNHEY and CDR2 is SMNVEV (reference sequence). J lost 5 bases, V lost 5 bases, and 12 bases had no gene match. For the CDR3, the DNA is TGTGCCAGCAGTGCCCTGGACAGGGGGTTAGGTCACGAGCAGTACTTC. Its protein product is CASSALDRGLGHEQYF.

This clonotype occurred a few times. This rearrangement joins TRBV7-9 to TRBJ2-7; 9 positions match TRBD1. Germline CDR1 is SEHNR and CDR2 is FQNEAQ (reference sequence). The CDR3 contains 17 residues. V was pared by 1 base and J by 0 bases, with 7 bases of the junction left unmatched. DNA of the CDR3: TGTGCCAGCAGCTTAGTTCCACAGGGGGCTATCTCCTACGAGCAGTACTTC. This sequence encodes CASSLVPQGAISYEQYF.